These T cell receptor beta chains were read from a single sample in a study of cytomegalovirus exposure and HLA in healthy donors. The table came from immunoSEQ multiplex PCR; TCRdb's copy has only in-frame clones and leaves some out. The sample records over 90,000 clones, roughly 60% being singletons. Sequenced sample: PBMCs. The origin of the receptors is a human donor in good health. Each CDR3 is given with its conserved first and last residue. A D gene is named only where the DNA matches it firmly. Expanded clones are given a class, and other clones once, few, many or no size at all.

clone_size	d_call	v_call	j_call	cdr3_nt	cdr3_aa
-	-	TRBV11-3	TRBJ2-1	TGTGCCAGCAGCTTGAGGTACAATGAGCAGTTCTTC	CASSLRYNEQFF
-	TRBD1	TRBV2	TRBJ1-2	TGTGCCAGCAGCCAGGACAGGGTGCGGGAGGGTAACTATGGCTACACCTTC	CASSQDRVREGNYGYTF
-	TRBD1	TRBV2	TRBJ2-4	TGTGCCAGCAGCGCAATTGGGACAGGGGCAAACATTCAGTACTTC	CASSAIGTGANIQYF
-	TRBD2	TRBV5-1	TRBJ2-3	TGCGCCAGCAGCTTGACGACTAGCGGGAGGGCCAGGAGCACAGATACGCAGTATTTT	CASSLTTSGRARSTDTQYF
-	TRBD2	TRBV5-4	TRBJ2-2	TGTGCCAGCAGATCCGGGACTAGCGGGGCGAACACCGGGGAGCTGTTTTTT	CASRSGTSGANTGELFF
-	TRBD1	TRBV18	TRBJ1-2	TGTGCCAGCTCATTTAATGACTTAGCCGGGACAGGGTTTCTCTATGGCTACACCTTC	CASSFNDLAGTGFLYGYTF
-	-	TRBV7-9	TRBJ2-7	TGTGCCAGCAGCTTAACCGGTGGGGGGTGCGAGCAGTACTTC	CASSLTGGGCEQYF
-	-	TRBV5-6	TRBJ1-5	TGTGCCGGCAGGTACAGGGAACAGCCCCAGCATTTT	CAGRYREQPQHF
-	-	TRBV7-8	TRBJ2-2	TGTGCCAGCAGCTTAGTCGGGAACCCGACCGGGGAGCTGTTTTTT	CASSLVGNPTGELFF
-	TRBD1	TRBV28	TRBJ2-2	TGTGCCGGACGAACAGGGGCGAACACCGGGGAGCTGTTTTTT	CAGRTGANTGELFF
-	TRBD2	TRBV15	TRBJ2-3	TGTGCCACCAGCAGAGGGGTAGCGGGGGCCACAGATACGCAGTATTTT	CATSRGVAGATDTQYF
-	-	TRBV2	TRBJ1-3	TGTGCCAGCAGGCCAACGGGCTCTGGAAACACCATATATTTT	CASRPTGSGNTIYF
-	-	TRBV7-8	TRBJ2-7	TGTGCCAGCTCCGATAGCTCCTACGAGCAGTACTTC	CASSDSSYEQYF
-	-	TRBV7-9	TRBJ2-7	TGTGCCAGCTCCGAGGGGGGGTCCTACGAGCAGTACTTC	CASSEGGSYEQYF
-	TRBD2	TRBV4-1	TRBJ2-7	TGCGCCAGCAGCCAAGCGGGACTAGCGGGAGCCTACGAGCAGTACTTC	CASSQAGLAGAYEQYF
-	-	TRBV28	TRBJ1-2	TGTGCCAGCAGTCCTCTAGGGGGGGTTGATCTTAGGGGCTACACCTTC	CASSPLGGVDLRGYTF
-	-	TRBV7-9	TRBJ1-4	TGTGCCAGCAGCTTTGGAGCTGGCAGGGGAGTTGATGAAAAACTGTTTTTT	CASSFGAGRGVDEKLFF
-	-	TRBV28	TRBJ1-1	TGTGCCAGCAGTGACAGTTTATACACTGAAGCTTTCTTT	CASSDSLYTEAFF
-	-	TRBV5-1	TRBJ2-7	TGCGCCAGCAGCTTCCGGGACTCCCTTCCCTACGAGCAGTACTTC	CASSFRDSLPYEQYF
once	-	TRBV7-9	TRBJ2-3	TGTTCCAGCAGCCGGACAAAAGATACGCAGTATTTT	CSSSRTKDTQYF
-	-	TRBV19	TRBJ1-2	TGTGCCAGTATCAACCGGGCCAGGGCTAACTATGGCTACACCTTC	CASINRARANYGYTF
few	-	TRBV28	TRBJ1-1	TGTGCCAGCAGGACAGTCCTGAACACTGAAGCTTTCTTT	CASRTVLNTEAFF
few	-	TRBV7-9	TRBJ2-1	TGTGCCAGCAGCCTAGGAGGCCTCCTCGACAATGAGCAGTTCTTC	CASSLGGLLDNEQFF
once	TRBD2	TRBV11-2	TRBJ2-3	TGTGCCAGCAGCTTATCGCGGGGGGAAGATACGCAGTATTTT	CASSLSRGEDTQYF
-	-	TRBV19	TRBJ2-3	TGTGCCAGTAGTATCGTAGCAGATACGCAGTATTTT	CASSIVADTQYF
-	-	TRBV9	TRBJ1-3	TGTGCCAGCAGCGTTTATCAGGCTGGAAACACCATATATTTT	CASSVYQAGNTIYF
few	-	TRBV21-1	TRBJ2-7	TGTGCCAGCAGCAAAAGGAAAGGCAGGGGATTAGGATACGAGCAGTACTTC	CASSKRKGRGLGYEQYF
-	-	TRBV18	TRBJ1-1	TGTGCCAGCTCACCACCAGCACCCACCACTGAAGCTTTCTTT	CASSPPAPTTEAFF
-	TRBD1	TRBV15	TRBJ1-5	TGTGCCACCAGTCCCCGGAGGGGGCTAGTGGATCAGCCCCAGCATTTT	CATSPRRGLVDQPQHF
-	-	TRBV4-1	TRBJ2-5	TGCGCCAGCAGCCAAGATCATCCCCCACTCGGAGAGACCCAGTACTTC	CASSQDHPPLGETQYF
-	TRBD1	TRBV6-5	TRBJ2-7	TGTGCCAGCAGCACTACCCTCATGGACAGGGGCGAGCAGTACTTC	CASSTTLMDRGEQYF
-	-	TRBV19	TRBJ2-5	TGTGCCTCTTCTTTGGGGGCCGGGCAAGAGACCCAGTACTTC	CASSLGAGQETQYF
-	TRBD1	TRBV4-2	TRBJ2-7	TGTGCCAGCAGCCAAGTTCGCGGGACAGGGTCCCACGAGCAGTACTTC	CASSQVRGTGSHEQYF
-	TRBD1	TRBV9	TRBJ2-5	TGTGCCAGCTCCGTATCGTGGACAGGTATCCAAGAGACCCAGTACTTC	CASSVSWTGIQETQYF
-	TRBD2	TRBV6-5	TRBJ2-3	TGTGCCAGCAGTCTACTAGCGGGAGCAGATACGCAGTATTTT	CASSLLAGADTQYF
-	-	TRBV6-5	TRBJ2-7	TGTGCCAGCAGTTGGGGCCAGGGGTACTACGAGCAGTACTTC	CASSWGQGYYEQYF
-	-	TRBV2	TRBJ1-1	TGTGCCAGCAGTGACCAGGGAATCGCTGAAGCTTTCTTT	CASSDQGIAEAFF
-	-	TRBV5-1	TRBJ2-1	TGCGCCAGCAGCCCACTAGCCTCAAGCTCCTACAATGAGCAGTTCTTC	CASSPLASSSYNEQFF
few	-	TRBV6-1	TRBJ1-1	TGTGCCAGCAGTGAGATCTGGCAGAACACTGAAGCTTTCTTT	CASSEIWQNTEAFF
-	-	TRBV6-1	TRBJ1-2	TGTGCCATTGGCCATCTTGGACAGAACTATGGCTACACCTTC	CAIGHLGQNYGYTF
-	-	TRBV7-2	TRBJ2-1	TGTGCCAGCAGCTTACTACAGGGATCCAATGAGCAGTTCTTC	CASSLLQGSNEQFF
-	TRBD2	TRBV2	TRBJ2-7	TGTGCCAGCAGTACATTGGGTACTAGCGGGACCGAGCAGTACTTC	CASSTLGTSGTEQYF
-	TRBD2	TRBV19	TRBJ2-1	TGTGCCAGTAGTTCTAGCGGGAGGGCCGATGAGCAGTTCTTC	CASSSSGRADEQFF
-	-	TRBV18	TRBJ2-1	TGTGCCAGCTCACCATACCGGGACACCCTTTCCAATGAGCAGTTCTTC	CASSPYRDTLSNEQFF
once	-	TRBV7-8	TRBJ1-5	TGTGCCAGCAGCTCCACAGGGCGTCATCAGCCCCAGCATTTT	CASSSTGRHQPQHF
-	-	TRBV9	TRBJ2-7	TGTGCCAGCAGCGTGGCGGGACTTTCCTACGAGCAGTACTTC	CASSVAGLSYEQYF